This TCR beta chain was recorded in a study of OX40 agonist ivuxolimab in advanced cancers. Turning to the study itself: Ivuxolimab was administered intravenously to patients at 0.01 to 10 mg/kg every 2 weeks.

Trimming removed 5 bases from V and 2 bases from J, with 10 bases in between. Germline V gives CDR1 SNHLY, CDR2 FYNNEI. CDR3 length: 14 residues. Libraries were prepared by immunoSEQ multiplex PCR; TCRdb keeps only in-frame clonotypes and omits some of them. The data show some 50,000 clones, with about 90% seen just once and approximately 1.7% held by the top ten. The clonotype was recovered from an adult with an advanced solid tumor such as melanoma, head and neck, liver or kidney cancer. This rearrangement joins TRBV2 to TRBJ1-3; TRBD1 might be the D (5 bases). Sequences were derived from CD4+ or CD8+ T cells sorted from blood, sampled in a trial of the OX40 agonist ivuxolimab. DNA for the CDR3: TGTGCCAGCAGTCTCCAAGGGGCTGGAAACACCATATATTTT. Protein product: CASSLQGAGNTIYF.